This T cell receptor (beta chain) was recovered during a study of monozygotic twins with inflammatory bowel disease. Findings and limits, study-wide: Inverse Simpson values showed less TCRbeta diversity in IBD patients than in their healthy co-twins.

Per germline, CDR1 DFQATT and CDR2 SNEGSKA (reference sequence). The CDR3 sequence is 13 residues long. Phlebotomy per donor yielded a single 2.5 ml blood sample. The template was total RNA from whole blood, with no T cell sorting. Note on this clonotype: Its antigen is not identified.

Eight separate reactions for every sample produced the cDNA. TCRdb reprocessed the 5' RACE reads, with one entry per CDR3 protein and no DNA. The sample's table shows about 420,000 distinct CDR3 sequences. The receptor comes from a human donor with ulcerative colitis or Crohn's disease, or a healthy co-twin of an affected twin (not recorded which). This rearrangement joins TRBV20-1 to TRBJ2-7; TCRdb lists TRBD1, though no DNA is available to test this call. Sequenced: blood. CDR3 sequence reads: CSARDPTVYEQYF.